The clone carrying this T cell receptor beta chain was counted at least ten times. Antigen: not known. The V gene lost 0 bases and the J gene lost 1 base, with 6 bases spanning the gap. Germline CDR1 SGHTA, CDR2 FQGNSA. The CDR3 contains 15 residues. Unique molecular identifiers were incorporated into the prepared TCRbeta library. MiXCR, run by TCRdb on the PCR reads, gives a single entry per CDR3 protein. The sample shows roughly 500,000 distinct CDR3 sequences, 8% to 11% of them seen only once. The sample belongs to a study of T-cell reconstitution after alpha-beta-depleted transplantation in children. Findings and limits, study-wide: Reportedly, roughly two months post-transplant, alpha-beta T cells arose from several hundred expanded graft clones. Surviving recipient T cells and thymic progenitors underlay high day-60 TCRbeta diversity in some patients. Newly generated T cells supplied most T-cell counts and diversity one year post-transplant.

The input for sequencing was PBMCs, taken before TCRalphabeta/CD19-depleted stem cell transplant. The V call is TRBV7-2, the J call TRBJ2-2; no clear D gene. The TCR was taken from a child aged 2-15 years with inherited bone marrow failure, due to receive a stem cell transplant. CDR3 coding DNA: TGTGCCAGCAGCTTAGCTGCGGTGAACACCGGGGAGCTGTTTTTT. It codes for CASSLAAVNTGELFF.